The T cell receptor beta chain described here comes from a study of T cell responses to AZD1222 COVID-19 vaccine. CDR1 and CDR2 (germline): SGHNT, YYREEE (reference sequence). This CDR3 region has 14 residues. The ends were cut back, 2 bases at V and 4 bases at J, with 12 bases in the middle. Overall study results and limits: Increased Spike-specific TCR breadth and depth were observed after two AZD1222 doses. White British donors predominated, females outnumbered males, and clonal diversity was possibly underestimated.

Only in-frame clones appear in the TCRdb table, and some are missing; sequencing was by immunoSEQ multiplex PCR. The sample shows more than 150,000 clones, over 80% of them seen only once. In regard to this clone: No antigen is known for it.

The starting material was peripheral blood, obtained on day 0 of AZD1222 vaccination. The sequence came from an adult in good health. The chain is built from TRBV5-4 and TRBJ1-2; D gene unclear. The DNA for the CDR3 is TGTGCCAGCAGCTTCGAGAGAGTCGGCTATGGCTACACCTTC. This translates into CASSFERVGYGYTF.